This is a list of T cell receptor beta chains from one sample in a study of PD-L1 blockade in urothelial cancer. Using immunoSEQ multiplex PCR, the repertoire was profiled, and TCRdb retains in-frame clones only, with some absent. The repertoire consists of over 100,000 clones, with approximately 89% occurring once and the leading ten covering under 5%. The sequencing here drew on PBMCs, taken around atezolizumab (anti-PD-L1) treatment. The receptors come from a man aged 60-69 years with urothelial cancer. Both conserved end residues are part of each CDR3. The order of the fields is J gene, V gene, CDR3 protein.

>TRBJ1-4|TRBV6-6
CASTLARDEKLFF
>TRBJ2-2|TRBV2
CASSARDTGELFF
>TRBJ1-1|TRBV4-2
CASSQEPPDITEAFF
>TRBJ2-1|TRBV7-2
CASSWTSGGNNEQFF
>TRBJ2-7|TRBV2
CASRPGDRLSYEQYF
>TRBJ2-7|TRBV5-4
CASSLAPPGGRGREQYF
>TRBJ2-6|TRBV9
CASSATGVRPGANVLTF
>TRBJ1-1|TRBV10-3
CAISEPGVRTEAFF
>TRBJ2-7|TRBV27
CASSRDREGEQYF
>TRBJ2-7|TRBV6-6
CASSYRGGWDEQYF
>TRBJ2-7|TRBV5-4
CASSLDGAESYEQYF
>TRBJ2-7|TRBV5-4
CASRGGTGNSYEQYF
>TRBJ2-6|TRBV5-4
CASGRTGSGANVLTF
>TRBJ2-2|TRBV29-1
CSVEEDRGPNTGELFF
>TRBJ2-1|TRBV2
CASSSPREAGGPFNEQFF
>TRBJ2-1|TRBV19
CASSMVGGYNEQFF
>TRBJ1-1|TRBV28
CASIFGRARGAEAFF
>TRBJ1-2|TRBV6-1
CASSDSGTGRYGYTF
>TRBJ2-1|TRBV7-2
CASSLSRYYNEQFF
>TRBJ1-6|TRBV30
CAWSTRTGGNSPLHF
>TRBJ2-6|TRBV4-3
CASSQDPARASGANVLTF
>TRBJ2-2|TRBV19
CASTARGTTGELFF
>TRBJ2-7|TRBV2
CASSTFSSYEQYF
>TRBJ1-4|TRBV30
CAWSGGRGGEKLFF
>TRBJ1-3|TRBV6-1
CASSDTVSGRNTIYF
>TRBJ2-3|TRBV6-6
CASRDHRGNADTQYF
>TRBJ2-5|TRBV5-1
CASSFGGRETQYF
>TRBJ2-5|TRBV7-3
CASSLDRGGTQYF
>TRBJ2-1|TRBV6-5
CASRGDGGTYNEQFF
>TRBJ2-7|TRBV5-1
CASSGRLDTYEQYF
>TRBJ1-5|TRBV28
CASSYTRGGNQPQHF
>TRBJ2-5|TRBV6-5
CASSYERGGQETQYF
>TRBJ1-5|TRBV7-6
CASSLAATGDQPQHF
>TRBJ2-7|TRBV7-8
CASSLENRGNAYEQYF
>TRBJ1-2|TRBV7-2
CASSYSRGQGNYGYTF
>TRBJ2-3|TRBV28
CASRGQGPDTQYF
>TRBJ1-1|TRBV19
CASSIKAGGPTEAFF
>TRBJ1-4|TRBV28
CASKTSGANEKLFF
>TRBJ2-3|TRBV5-4
CASSRRRTSGGLSTDTQYF
>TRBJ2-1|TRBV6-5
CASSRGGSPYNEQFF
>TRBJ2-1|TRBV4-3
CASSQELGNEQFF
>TRBJ2-1|TRBV7-9
CASSLVGTGGPISRNEQFF